This TCR beta chain was obtained from a study of persistence of HIV-infected CD4 T cells. As for the study in general: Suppressive ART had lasted a median of approximately 8 years.

This was the immunoSEQ version 4 assay in survey mode. Sequenced by immunoSEQ multiplex PCR; TCRdb stores in-frame clones only, minus some. The sample yields about 30,000 clones, 82% seen once. Germline CDR1 is SQVTM and CDR2 is ANQGSEA. The V gene lost 3 bases and the J gene lost 4 bases, with 10 bases spanning the gap. This CDR3 contains 13 residues. Regarding this clone: Antigen specificity is unknown.

Lysates of CMV-infected fibroblasts at around 9.8 ug/mL stimulated these cells. CD40L-negative CD69-negative CD45RO-high memory CD4+ T cells were sorted as populations depleted of antigen-responding cells. Undetectable plasma HIV-1 RNA below 50 copies/mL lasted at least 4 years. The material was CD4+ T cells sorted from PBMCs after approximately 20-hour stimulation, obtained from a patient who received antiretroviral therapy. V usage is TRBV29-1 and J usage is TRBJ1-5; maybe TRBD1 (6 bases). The TCR originated in an adult man with HIV who was CMV-seropositive. CDR3 in DNA: TGCAGCGTTGAGGACAGCCGTAATCAGCCCCAGCATTTT. Translated: CSVEDSRNQPQHF.